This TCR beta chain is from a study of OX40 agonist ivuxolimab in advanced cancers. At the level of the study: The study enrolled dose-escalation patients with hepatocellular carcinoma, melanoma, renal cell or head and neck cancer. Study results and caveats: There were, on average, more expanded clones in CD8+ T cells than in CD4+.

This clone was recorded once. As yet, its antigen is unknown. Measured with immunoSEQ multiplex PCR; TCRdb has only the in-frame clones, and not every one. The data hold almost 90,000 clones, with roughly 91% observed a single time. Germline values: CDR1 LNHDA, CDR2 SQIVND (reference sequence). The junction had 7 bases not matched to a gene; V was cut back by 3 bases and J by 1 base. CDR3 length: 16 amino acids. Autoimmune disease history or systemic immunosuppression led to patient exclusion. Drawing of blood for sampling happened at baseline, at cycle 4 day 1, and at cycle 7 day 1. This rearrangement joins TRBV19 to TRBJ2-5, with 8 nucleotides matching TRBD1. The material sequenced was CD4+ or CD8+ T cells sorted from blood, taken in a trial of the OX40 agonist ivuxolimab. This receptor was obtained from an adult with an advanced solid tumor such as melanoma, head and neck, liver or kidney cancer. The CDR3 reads CASSIIGQGVQETQYF. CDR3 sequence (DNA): TGTGCCAGTAGTATTATAGGACAGGGTGTCCAAGAGACCCAGTACTTC.